The TCR beta chain under discussion was sequenced for a study of ipilimumab plus nivolumab after autologous stem cell transplantation. Whole-study findings and limits: TCR repertoire, Treg phenotype and gut microbiota reportedly support more study of this approach.

The germline V gene has CDR1 SGHVS and CDR2 FNYEAQ. The V end was cut by 5 bases, the J end by 3 bases, with 15 bases between. The CDR3 contains 15 residues. The protocol was immunoSEQ multiplex PCR, while the TCRdb copy is restricted to in-frame clones and leaves out a portion. Of 2,500 to 3,500 clones detected, less than 90% appear once; the ten largest clones hold around 10%. On this clone: Its target is unknown.

The specimen was PBMCs, collected in a trial of ipilimumab plus nivolumab as post-transplant consolidation. V gene TRBV7-6 combines with J gene TRBJ2-3; D may be TRBD1 or TRBD2 (7 bases each). The receptor was derived from a male donor with multiple myeloma. The CDR3 nucleotides read TGTGCCAGCAGCCCCCAGGGGGGGGAAACAGATACGCAGTATTTT. It yields the protein CASSPQGGETDTQYF. The whole variable domain, filled in from reference TRBV7-6 and TRBJ2-3, reads GAGVSQSPRYKVTKRGQDVALRCDPISGHVSLYWYRQALGQGPEFLTYFNYEAQQDKSGLPNDRFSAERPEGSISTLTIQRTEQRDSAMYRCASSPQGGETDTQYFGPGTRLTVL.